This T cell receptor (beta chain) originates from a study of spatial heterogeneity in lung cancer. Study-level information: In raw reads, more than 8.5 appearances on average were recorded for each unique TCR and UMI combination.

Every TCR cDNA molecule bore a unique molecular identifier. TCRdb re-analysed the 5' RACE reads in MiXCR, keeping a single row per CDR3 protein. The sample holds about 38,000 distinct CDR3 sequences, around 7.5% seen once. Germline CDR1 and CDR2: KGHSH and LQKENI. V shed 0 bases and J 1 base; nucleotides not matched to a gene: 1. CDR3 length: 17 residues. Documented time point: sample taken at primary tumor resection. Unsorted tumor, nontumor lung tissue or cryopreserved PBMC supplied the whole RNA. Patients with untreated early-stage non-small cell lung cancer, numbering around 71, were the donors. Findings of the study overall: The study found ubiquitous expanded tumor TCRs in blood more at resection than follow-up.

Of note for this clonotype: Its antigen remains unknown.

Sequenced material: PBMCs, taken at surgery. The rearrangement links TRBV18 to TRBJ2-3; 13 bases agree with TRBD2. The clonotype comes from a male donor with early-stage non-small cell lung cancer. CDR3: CASSPPGLAGGTDTQYF. CDR3 DNA sequence: TGTGCCAGCTCACCACCAGGACTAGCGGGGGGCACAGATACGCAGTATTTT.